Shown below are 30 T cell receptor beta chains from a single sample sequenced in a study of cytomegalovirus exposure and HLA in healthy donors (dated by TCRdb to about 2017). Library prep was done by the immunoSEQ multiplex PCR assay. A mixture of 60 forward primers for TCR Vbeta segments and 13 reverse primers for TCR Jbeta segments was used in the multiplex PCR. In its TCRdb copy, this immuneACCESS table keeps in-frame sequences only and misses some clones. Where compared with another copy, unresolved V genes explain less than half of these, and the others have no known cause. This sample gives some 150,000 clones in total; nearly 80% of them show up just once. The ten largest clones capture 3% of the sample. The sequenced sample consisted of PBMCs. These receptors were taken from a man in his forties in good health and CMV-seropositive.

The chain has TRBV30 and TRBJ1-5; 8 bases match TRBD1. J gave up 1 base and V 4 bases, and 0 bases lay outside the gene matches. The CDR3 covers 13 residues. Per germline, CDR1 GTSNPN and CDR2 SVGIG (reference sequence). CDR3 sequence reads: CAWTGGSNQPQHF. The DNA of the CDR3 is TGTGCCTGGACAGGGGGCAGCAATCAGCCCCAGCATTTT. Full variable domain (remainder filled in from reference TRBV30 and TRBJ1-5): SQTIHQWPATLVQPVGSPLSLECTVEGTSNPNLYWYRQAAGRGLQLLFYSVGIGQISSEVPQNLSASRPQDRQFILSSKKLLLSDSGFYLCAWTGGSNQPQHFGDGTRLSIL.

This sequence joins TRBV4-1 and TRBJ2-1; TRBD2 aligns across 8 bases. J was trimmed by 2 bases and V by 0 bases; bases with no gene match: 6. The V gene's germline CDR1 is MGHRA and CDR2 YSYEKL. CDR3 length equals 17 residues. CDR3 DNA sequence: TGCGCCAGCAGCCAAGATCGGGCGGGAGGAGCCTACAATGAGCAGTTCTTC. This gives the protein CASSQDRAGGAYNEQFF.

The chain is built from TRBV10-3 and TRBJ2-7; 16 positions agree with TRBD2. The CDR3 totals 18 residues. Germline trimming cut 5 bases from V and 5 bases from J; bases unmatched to any gene: 12. The germline V gene has CDR1 ENHRY and CDR2 SYGVKD. DNA for the CDR3: TGTGCCATCAGTTACGTCTCCGGGACTAGCGGGAGGGTCCACGAGCAGTACTTC. Translation gives CAISYVSGTSGRVHEQYF.

In its sample, this clone was seen a few times. V and J are TRBV7-8 and TRBJ2-5; D unclear. The V end lost 5 bases, the J end lost 5 bases, and 18 bases lay between the germline ends. The CDR3 length is 15 residues. Germline V gene data show CDR1 as SGHVS and CDR2 as FQNEAQ. The CDR3 reads CASSPYRARDETQYF. CDR3 in DNA: TGTGCCAGCAGCCCCTATAGAGCGCGAGATGAGACCCAGTACTTC. Full variable domain (rest looked up from reference TRBV7-8 and TRBJ2-5): GAGVSQSPRYKVAKRGQDVALRCDPISGHVSLFWYQQALGQGPEFLTYFQNEAQLDKSGLPSDRFFAERPEGSVSTLKIQRTQQEDSAVYLCASSPYRARDETQYFGPGTRLLVL.

The chain couples TRBV9 to TRBJ2-7; 7 nucleotides line up with TRBD1. The V segment lost 4 bases and the J segment 6 bases; nucleotides outside the gene matches: 7. The CDR3 loop spans 13 amino acids. CDR1 SGDLS and CDR2 YYNGEE come from the germline V gene. DNA of the CDR3: TGTGCCAGCAGCCCCCAGACAGGGCCCGAGCAGTACTTC. Amino acid sequence: CASSPQTGPEQYF.

The chain carries TRBV5-4 and TRBJ2-1; D is perhaps TRBD2 (5 bases). The CDR3 extends over 12 amino acids. Germline-derived CDR1 and CDR2 are SGHNT and YYREEE (reference sequence). The V gene lost 5 bases and the J gene lost 6 bases, with 9 bases spanning the gap. The chain's CDR3 is CASSSDSNEQFF. CDR3 nucleotide sequence: TGTGCCAGCAGTTCGGACTCCAATGAGCAGTTCTTC.

The chain carries TRBV28 and TRBJ2-2; 9 positions agree with TRBD1. The CDR3 loop spans 14 amino acids. The germline V gene encodes CDR1 MDHEN and CDR2 SYDVKM. The junction had 3 bases not matched to a gene; V was cut back by 6 bases and J by 4 bases. In DNA form, the CDR3 reads TGTGCCAGCAGAGGGACAGGGCGCACCGGGGAGCTGTTTTTT. This codes for CASRGTGRTGELFF.

This clone turned up a few times. The rearrangement links TRBV7-3 to TRBJ2-3, with 7 positions matching TRBD2. The ends lost 5 bases at V and 2 bases at J; junction bases unmatched: 10. Germline CDR1 and CDR2: SGHTA and FQGTGA. CDR3 size: 16 residues. CDR3 DNA sequence: TGTGCCAGCAGCAACGGGACTACCTCTAACACAGATACGCAGTATTTT. Its protein product is CASSNGTTSNTDTQYF.

The J gene is TRBJ2-7, the V gene TRBV6-5, with 8 positions matching TRBD1. The J segment lost 6 bases and the V segment lost 5 bases, leaving 9 bases of the junction unmatched. Germline-derived CDR1 and CDR2 are MNHEY and SVGAGI. There are 14 residues in the CDR3. The CDR3 DNA is TGTGCCAGCAGTGAAAGATATGGACAGGGCGAGCAGTACTTC. It specifies CASSERYGQGEQYF.

The chain couples TRBV27 to TRBJ2-2; 7 nucleotides agree with TRBD2. CDR1 MNHEY and CDR2 SMNVEV come from the germline V gene (reference sequence). The CDR3 is 19 amino acids. J was trimmed by 3 bases and V by 3 bases; bases with no gene match: 16. The CDR3: CASSFHTWDGGGYTGELFF. Here the CDR3 DNA reads TGTGCCAGCAGTTTTCACACGTGGGACGGCGGGGGATACACCGGGGAGCTGTTTTTT.

Only a few counts were recorded for this clone. The chain uses TRBV11-2 and TRBJ1-2; D uncertain. Germline CDR1 is SGHAT and CDR2 is FQNNGV. This CDR3 has 11 residues. Trimming left V 5 bases short and J 2 bases short, with 3 bases between. The CDR3 loop is CASSQNYGYTF. CDR3 bases: TGTGCCAGCAGCCAAAACTATGGCTACACCTTC.

This clone was observed a single time. The CDR3 protein is CASSSDRADTQYF. The CDR3 DNA reads as TGTGCCAGCAGCTCGGACAGGGCAGATACGCAGTATTTT. The J gene is TRBJ2-3, the V gene TRBV7-9; 8 nucleotides line up with TRBD1. CDR1 SEHNR and CDR2 FQNEAQ come from the germline V gene (reference sequence). This CDR3 is 13 amino acids long. Trimming cost V 4 bases and J 4 bases; bases outside gene matches: 1.

The J gene is TRBJ2-5, the V gene TRBV5-1, with 11 bases matching TRBD2. V trimming: 4 bases; J trimming: 3 bases; junction bases outside the gene matches: 8. Germline CDR1 is SGHRS and CDR2 is YFSETQ. This CDR3 has 16 amino acids. Here the CDR3 reads CASSPISGRGEETQYF. The CDR3 DNA reads TGCGCCAGCAGCCCCATTAGCGGGAGGGGGGAAGAGACCCAGTACTTC.

The chain recombines TRBV5-1 with TRBJ2-7; the match to TRBD1 covers 7 bases. Unmatched junction bases numbered 16, after V lost 5 bases and J lost 2 bases. The CDR3 is 17 residues long. Germline values: CDR1 SGHRS, CDR2 YFSETQ. In nucleotides, the CDR3 is TGCGCCAGCAGTCCAGCTTCTTTGGACAGGTCGGCCTACGAGCAGTACTTC. The encoded protein is CASSPASLDRSAYEQYF.

The chain recombines TRBV4-3 with TRBJ1-2; no clear D. Trimming left V 0 bases short and J 4 bases short, with 12 bases between. Germline assignment: CDR1 LGHNA and CDR2 YSLEER. The CDR3 spans 15 residues. The CDR3 spells CASSQDRRNLYGYTF. The CDR3 region has the DNA TGCGCCAGCAGCCAAGACAGAAGAAATCTCTATGGCTACACCTTC.

The chain uses TRBV7-2 and TRBJ2-7, with 10 bases aligning to TRBD1. J gave up 6 bases and V 5 bases, and 10 bases lay outside the gene matches. Germline CDR1 SGHTA, CDR2 FQGNSA. This CDR3 has 15 residues. For the CDR3, the DNA is TGTGCCAGCAGCACCCCGGACAGGGGGTTGGGCGAGCAGTACTTC. It specifies CASSTPDRGLGEQYF.

CDR3 region: CASSARRLAGNNEQFF. Written as DNA, the CDR3 is TGTGCCAGCAGTGCCCGGCGACTAGCGGGCAACAATGAGCAGTTCTTC. The rearrangement joins TRBV6-1 to TRBJ2-1, with TRBD2 identical over 10 bases. Germline V gene data show CDR1 as MNHNS and CDR2 as SASEGT. V was clipped by 4 bases and J by 5 bases; unmatched bases: 8. This CDR3 comprises 16 residues.

Only one count was recorded for this clone. The chain links TRBV19 to TRBJ2-7; D possibly corresponds to TRBD2 (6 bases). CDR3 length: 13 residues. Trimming took off 4 bases at V and 3 bases at J, with 10 bases between the two ends. The germline gives CDR1 LNHDA, CDR2 SQIVND (reference sequence). This chain's CDR3 is CASSTSAGYEQYF. The CDR3 DNA sequence: TGTGCCAGTAGTACATCAGCGGGCTACGAGCAGTACTTC.

This clone was seen just once. This rearrangement joins TRBV7-3 to TRBJ2-5; 8 bases map to TRBD1. Per the germline V gene, CDR1 is SGHTA and CDR2 is FQGTGA. The V segment lost 2 bases and the J segment 4 bases; nucleotides outside the gene matches: 6. The CDR3 has 15 residues. The DNA of the CDR3 is TGTGCCAGCAGCTTAGGGACAGGCGAGGGAGAGACCCAGTACTTC. As protein: CASSLGTGEGETQYF.

The CDR3 DNA is TGCGCCAGCAGGGAGGGAGCGGGGGGCTTCTACAATGAGCAGTTCTTC. It yields the protein CASREGAGGFYNEQFF. The chain combines TRBV5-1 with TRBJ2-1; TRBD2 agrees at 9 bases. V was clipped by 5 bases and J by 3 bases; unmatched bases: 9. CDR1 is SGHRS and CDR2 is YFSETQ in the germline V gene. The CDR3 extends over 16 amino acids.

The rearrangement links TRBV2 to TRBJ2-7; 10 nucleotides agree with TRBD2. CDR1 is SNHLY and CDR2 is FYNNEI in the germline V gene. The CDR3 sequence is 17 residues long. The ends lost 7 bases at V and 2 bases at J; junction bases unmatched: 14. CDR3: CASTLFLVSGRAYEQYF. The CDR3, as DNA: TGTGCCAGCACCCTATTTCTAGTCAGCGGGAGGGCCTACGAGCAGTACTTC.

The chain joins TRBV6-1 to TRBJ1-4; D is unresolved. V dropped 6 bases and J dropped 7 bases, with 12 bases sitting between them. The germline gives CDR1 MNHNS, CDR2 SASEGT. The CDR3 extends over 13 amino acids. The CDR3 coding sequence is TGTGCCAGCAGAGGCGGTTTGGGTGAAAAACTGTTTTTT. This gives the protein CASRGGLGEKLFF.

The genes are TRBV7-8 and TRBJ2-4, with TRBD2 matching over 11 bases. After removal of 6 bases from V and 0 bases from J, the junction contained 13 bases not matched to a gene. CDR3 length: 19 residues. From germline, CDR1 is SGHVS and CDR2 FQNEAQ. CDR3 sequence (DNA): TGTGCCAGCAGTGAGACCGGGACTAGCGGATCCCTAGCCAAAAACATTCAGTACTTC. It yields the protein CASSETGTSGSLAKNIQYF.

The genes are TRBV6-1 and TRBJ1-3; possible D gene TRBD1, 5 bases. V shed 6 bases and J shed 4 bases, with 16 bases lying between them. The V gene's germline CDR1 is MNHNS and CDR2 SASEGT. This CDR3 is built from 15 residues. The DNA for the CDR3 is TGTGCCAGCAGGTCGGGGGGTTCCGGAGGAAACACCATATATTTT. It codes for CASRSGGSGGNTIYF.

The rearrangement joins TRBV30 to TRBJ2-3; possible D gene TRBD2, 6 bases. The V end lost 1 base, the J end lost 4 bases, and 9 bases lay between the germline ends. The CDR3 sequence is 13 residues long. Germline lookup yields CDR1 GTSNPN and CDR2 SVGIG (reference sequence). The CDR3 is CAWSAGVPDTQYF. The CDR3 DNA follows: TGTGCCTGGAGTGCGGGAGTGCCAGATACGCAGTATTTT. Full variable domain (missing parts from reference TRBV30 and TRBJ2-3): SQTIHQWPATLVQPVGSPLSLECTVEGTSNPNLYWYRQAAGRGLQLLFYSVGIGQISSEVPQNLSASRPQDRQFILSSKKLLLSDSGFYLCAWSAGVPDTQYFGPGTRLTVL.

This sequence joins TRBV5-5 and TRBJ2-1; TRBD2 matches 12 bases. This CDR3 has 16 amino acids. In germline, CDR1 is SGHKS, CDR2 YYEKEE (reference sequence). V was clipped by 2 bases and J by 2 bases; unmatched bases: 2. CDR3 protein: CASSLTSGRTYNEQFF. The DNA for the CDR3 is TGTGCCAGCAGCTTAACTAGCGGGAGGACCTACAATGAGCAGTTCTTC.

This sequence joins TRBV5-6 and TRBJ1-5; no clear D. This CDR3 region has 14 residues. From germline, CDR1 is SGHDT and CDR2 YYEEEE. Trimming took off 1 base at V and 2 bases at J, with 7 bases between the two ends. CDR3 in amino acids: CASSLSVGNQPQHF. The CDR3 DNA reads TGTGCCAGCAGCTTGTCCGTTGGCAATCAGCCCCAGCATTTT. Using reference TRBV5-6 and TRBJ1-5 for the parts outside the CDR3, the full variable domain is DAGVTQSPTHLIKTRGQQVTLRCSPKSGHDTVSWYQQALGQGPQFIFQYYEEEERQRGNFPDRFSGHQFPNYSSELNVNALLLGDSALYLCASSLSVGNQPQHFGDGTRLSIL.

Details on this clone: Its ends do not fully match the called genes, so a read error is possible. The chain employs TRBV7-9 and TRBJ2-3, with a tentative D call TRBD2 (6 bases). CDR3 size: 13 residues. CDR1 SEHNR and CDR2 FQNEAQ come from the germline V gene (reference sequence). CDR3 residues: CSSSFAGTDTQYF. As DNA, the CDR3 is TGTTCCAGCAGCTTTGCGGGAACAGATACGCAGTATTTT.

This chain connects TRBV2 to TRBJ1-3; D is undetermined. The CDR3 extends over 15 amino acids. V lost 8 bases and J lost 2, with 16 bases in between. CDR1 is SNHLY and CDR2 is FYNNEI in the germline V gene. The CDR3 here is CASHFTVSTGNTIYF. CDR3 in DNA: TGTGCCAGCCATTTCACGGTGAGCACTGGAAACACCATATATTTT.

The chain uses TRBV11-1 and TRBJ2-3; D gene ambiguous. Germline lookup yields CDR1 SGHAT and CDR2 FQDESV (reference sequence). This CDR3 contains 11 residues. Trimming left V 3 bases short and J 5 bases short, with 3 bases between. This CDR3 is CASSFQDTQYF. In DNA, the CDR3 is TGTGCCAGCAGCTTCCAAGATACGCAGTATTTT.